One T cell receptor (beta chain) is described in this entry. What it binds is not known. This specimen belongs to a study of T cell repertoires in aging, cancer and after chemotherapy. Study context: Six age groups, ranging from 30 or younger to 70 or older, included the donors. Overall study results and limits: Thymic emigration or peripheral T cell expansion may be impaired by lymphoid organ infiltration in hematological cancer.

A mixed TRB-A/B primer pool amplified rearranged TRB by multiplex touch-down PCR. MiXCR, run by TCRdb on the multiplex PCR reads, gives a single entry per CDR3 protein. Of 2,600 or so distinct CDR3 sequences in the sample, approximately 52% are singletons; the top ten hold 30% to 40%. CDR1 is DFQATT, CDR2 SNEGSKA, per germline (reference sequence). V was clipped by 5 bases and J by 0 bases; unmatched bases: 14. The CDR3 spans 18 residues. Peripheral blood genomic DNA, not sorted cells or RNA, was the template. The sequencing input was blood. This TCR came from a human donor with a blood cancer. The donor label of this sample is uncertain. The gene calls are TRBV20-1 and TRBJ1-1, with 11 bases identical to TRBD1. CDR3 nucleotides: TGCAGTGCTGCCCCGTCCGGGACAGGGGGATATATGAACACTGAAGCTTTCTTT. Translated, it gives CSAAPSGTGGYMNTEAFF.